This is a list of T cell receptor beta chains from one sample in a study of T cells in localized non-small cell lung cancer. The assay was immunoSEQ multiplex PCR, and TCRdb's table has in-frame clones only and misses some. The sample includes over 40,000 clones, 88% of them seen just once. The specimen was peripheral blood, collected before any cancer treatment. The receptors were gathered from a female donor older than 55 with stage I squamous cell lung carcinoma. Both conserved end residues are trimmed from each CDR3. A D gene is named only where the DNA matches it firmly. Clone size is not always given. Where it is, it says once, few, many or a class for expanded clones.

v_gene,abundance,len,j_gene,d_gene,CDR3aa
TRBV6-5,once,14,TRBJ2-7,TRBD2,ASSYYTGTSGTEQY
TRBV18,.,11,TRBJ1-4,.,ASSMDSNEKLF
TRBV2,.,13,TRBJ1-4,.,ASSFKGQGQGKLF
TRBV5-6,.,14,TRBJ2-1,TRBD1,ASSPRDRGTYNEQF
TRBV27,.,12,TRBJ2-7,.,ASSLWGSGYEQY
TRBV7-6,.,16,TRBJ2-7,TRBD2,ASSFGSSGRIGSYEQY
TRBV27,.,14,TRBJ2-1,TRBD2,ASSLYGRRSYNEQF
TRBV7-9,.,14,TRBJ2-1,.,ASSDRTESSYNEQF
TRBV27,.,12,TRBJ2-2,.,ASSFEGLTGELF
TRBV7-6,.,11,TRBJ2-1,TRBD1,ASSRGRDRGQF
TRBV7-2,.,10,TRBJ2-7,.,ASSLTAYEQY
TRBV19,once,12,TRBJ1-1,.,ASSISSGNTEAF
TRBV5-4,few,14,TRBJ2-7,.,ASSLKTMGGSYEQY
TRBV6-5,.,13,TRBJ1-5,TRBD1,ASSSRTGKGQPQH
TRBV11-2,.,11,TRBJ1-2,.,ASSLTELYGYT
TRBV4-3,once,14,TRBJ1-4,.,ASSQVSGRSNEKLF
TRBV4-1,.,12,TRBJ2-2,.,ASSIRPNTGELF
TRBV12-5,.,12,TRBJ2-7,.,ASGAGALTYEQY
TRBV27,.,11,TRBJ2-3,.,ASSLAPGHTQY
TRBV18,.,15,TRBJ2-7,TRBD2,ASSPILTGGGVHEQY
TRBV7-2,.,13,TRBJ1-5,.,ASSTSFGSNQPQH
TRBV5-8,.,13,TRBJ1-2,TRBD1,ASSPDRGGRFGYT
TRBV30,.,11,TRBJ2-7,.,AWRSTGTYEQY
TRBV5-1,.,13,TRBJ2-3,TRBD2,ASSLGGGRPDTQY
TRBV30,.,13,TRBJ2-1,TRBD2,AWNPTSGFYNEQF
TRBV7-3,.,11,TRBJ2-7,.,ASSLIGKGEQY
TRBV5-6,.,9,TRBJ2-5,.,ASSLAETQY
TRBV5-1,.,10,TRBJ2-7,.,ASSLSRGEQY
TRBV9,once,13,TRBJ2-3,.,ASSVGTTRVDTQY
TRBV19,.,14,TRBJ1-1,TRBD1,ASSPRQGRGNTEAF
TRBV10-3,.,15,TRBJ1-2,TRBD1,AITPTGGLYGEGGYT
TRBV29-1,few,10,TRBJ2-5,.,SVEAGQETQY